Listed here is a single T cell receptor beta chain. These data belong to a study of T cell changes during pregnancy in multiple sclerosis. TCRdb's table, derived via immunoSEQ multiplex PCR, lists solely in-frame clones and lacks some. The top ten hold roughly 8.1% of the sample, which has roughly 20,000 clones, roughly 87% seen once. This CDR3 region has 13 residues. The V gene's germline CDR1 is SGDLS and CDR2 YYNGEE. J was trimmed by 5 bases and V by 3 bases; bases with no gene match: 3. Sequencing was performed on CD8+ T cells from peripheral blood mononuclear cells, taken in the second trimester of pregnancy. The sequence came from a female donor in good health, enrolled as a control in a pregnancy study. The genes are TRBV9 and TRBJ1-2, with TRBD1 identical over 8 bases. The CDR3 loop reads CASSAGTGYGYTF. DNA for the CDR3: TGTGCCAGCAGCGCCGGGACAGGTTATGGCTACACCTTC.